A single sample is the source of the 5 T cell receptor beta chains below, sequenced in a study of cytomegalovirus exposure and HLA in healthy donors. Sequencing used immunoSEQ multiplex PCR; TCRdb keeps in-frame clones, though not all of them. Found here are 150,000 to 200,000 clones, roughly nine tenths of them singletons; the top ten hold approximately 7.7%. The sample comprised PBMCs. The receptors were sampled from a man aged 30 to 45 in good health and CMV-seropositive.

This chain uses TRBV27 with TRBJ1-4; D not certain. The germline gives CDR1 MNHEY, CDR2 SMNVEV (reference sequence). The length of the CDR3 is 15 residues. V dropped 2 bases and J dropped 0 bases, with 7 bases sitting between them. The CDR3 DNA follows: TGTGCCAGCAGTTTAAATTATGCAACTAATGAAAAACTGTTTTTT. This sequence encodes CASSLNYATNEKLFF.

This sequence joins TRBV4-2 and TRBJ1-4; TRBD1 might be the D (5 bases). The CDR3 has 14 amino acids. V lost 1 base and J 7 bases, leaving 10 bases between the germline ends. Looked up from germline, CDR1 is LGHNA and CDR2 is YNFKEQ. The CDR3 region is CASSQGGGTEKLFF. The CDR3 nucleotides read TGTGCCAGCAGCCAAGGTGGGGGTACTGAAAAACTGTTTTTT.

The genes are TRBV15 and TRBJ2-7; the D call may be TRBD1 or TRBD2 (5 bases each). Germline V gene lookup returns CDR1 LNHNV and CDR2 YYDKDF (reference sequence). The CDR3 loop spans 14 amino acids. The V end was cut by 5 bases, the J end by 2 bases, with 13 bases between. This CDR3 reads CATSSYPGPYEQYF. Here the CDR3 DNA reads TGTGCCACCAGCTCGTACCCGGGGCCCTACGAGCAGTACTTC.

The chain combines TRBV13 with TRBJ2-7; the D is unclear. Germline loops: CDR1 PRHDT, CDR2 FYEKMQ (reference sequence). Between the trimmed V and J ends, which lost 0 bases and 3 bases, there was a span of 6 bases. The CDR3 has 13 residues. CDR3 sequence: CASSLGLVYEQYF. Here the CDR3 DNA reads TGTGCCAGCAGCTTAGGGCTAGTCTACGAGCAGTACTTC.

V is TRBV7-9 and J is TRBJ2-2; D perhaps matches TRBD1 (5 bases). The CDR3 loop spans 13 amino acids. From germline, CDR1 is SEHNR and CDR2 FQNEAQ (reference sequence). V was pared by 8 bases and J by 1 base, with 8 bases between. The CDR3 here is CASFGQNTGELFF. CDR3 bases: TGTGCCAGCTTTGGACAGAACACCGGGGAGCTGTTTTTT. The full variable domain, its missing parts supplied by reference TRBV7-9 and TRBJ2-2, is DTGVSQNPRHKITKRGQNVTFRCDPISEHNRLYWYRQTLGQGPEFLTYFQNEAQLEKSRLLSDRFSAERPKGSFSTLEIQRTEQGDSAMYLCASFGQNTGELFFGEGSRLTVL.